What follows are 23 T cell receptor beta chains derived from one specimen sequenced in a study of early T cells in non-severe SARS-CoV-2 infection. One entry per CDR3 protein results from TCRdb running MiXCR on the 5' RACE reads. The sample lists tens of thousands of distinct CDR3 sequences, around 9.3% occurring once. Sequencing input: whole blood. Receptors originate from an adult who was a healthcare worker with PCR-confirmed SARS-CoV-2 infection or an uninfected control (not recorded which).

V gene TRBV10-3 combines with J gene TRBJ2-4; TRBD2 aligns across 10 bases. The CDR3 loop spans 13 amino acids. From germline, CDR1 is ENHRY and CDR2 SYGVKD. V was pared by 6 bases and J by 8 bases, with 4 bases of the junction left unmatched. The CDR3 bases are TGTGCCATCAGCCCTAGCGGGGGAGACATTCAGTACTTC. It encodes CAISPSGGDIQYF.

In this sample, this clonotype turned up a few times. J is TRBJ2-7 and V is TRBV6-2 or TRBV6-3; weak D call: TRBD1 (5 bases). V lost 2 bases, J lost 1 base, and 6 bases lay in between. The CDR3 covers 13 residues. Germline V gene data show CDR1 as MNHEY and CDR2 as SVGEGT. The CDR3 DNA reads as TGTGCCAGCAGTTACAAGGGGTCCTACGAGCAGTACTTC. It codes for CASSYKGSYEQYF.

The chain links TRBV7-8 to TRBJ2-3; TRBD1 agrees at 9 bases. With 6 bases clipped from V and 2 bases from J, the junction kept 6 bases outside the gene matches. This CDR3 region has 15 residues. Germline values: CDR1 SGHVS, CDR2 FQNEAQ. CDR3 in amino acids: CASSKDRGYTDTQYF. For the CDR3, the DNA is TGTGCCAGCAGTAAGGACAGGGGCTACACAGATACGCAGTATTTT.

J is TRBJ1-5 and V is TRBV7-9; D is perhaps TRBD1 (6 bases). CDR1 and CDR2 (germline): SEHNR, FQNEAQ (reference sequence). V lost 7 bases and J 7 bases, leaving 11 bases between the germline ends. This CDR3 has 12 residues. The chain's CDR3 is CASNREQQPQHF. The CDR3 coding sequence is TGTGCCAGCAACAGGGAGCAGCAGCCCCAGCATTTT.

This clonotype rates as medium-sized. This rearrangement joins TRBV20-1 to TRBJ2-7, with D possibly TRBD2 on 7 matching bases. The CDR3 spans 12 residues. Germline CDR1 DFQATT, CDR2 SNEGSKA (reference sequence). Trimming removed 6 bases at V and 5 bases at J, with 14 bases between. The CDR3 region is CSAGGAGNEQYF. The DNA for the CDR3 is TGCAGTGCGGGGGGGGCAGGGAACGAGCAGTACTTC.

This clonotype was picked up many times. This sequence joins TRBV2 and TRBJ1-1; TRBD1 might be the D (5 bases). Germline CDR1 SNHLY, CDR2 FYNNEI. The CDR3 has 14 residues. The V and J ends lost 6 bases and 4 bases respectively, with 15 bases between them. The CDR3 loop is CASRLTGASTEAFF. The DNA for the CDR3 is TGTGCCAGCAGGCTTACAGGAGCTTCCACTGAAGCTTTCTTT.

This clonotype showed up just a few times. The V and J genes are TRBV4-1 and TRBJ1-3; TRBD1 matches 8 bases. This CDR3 has 18 residues. The germline V gene encodes CDR1 MGHRA and CDR2 YSYEKL. V dropped 4 bases and J dropped 0; count of bases not matched to a gene: 11. The CDR3 DNA reads TGCGCCAGCAGCCCGTACGAAAGGACAGGGAACTCTGGAAACACCATATATTTT. As protein: CASSPYERTGNSGNTIYF.

This clonotype came up a few times. The chain joins TRBV5-1 to TRBJ1-1; the D gene is possibly TRBD1 (5 bases). Germline lookup yields CDR1 SGHRS and CDR2 YFSETQ. The CDR3 runs 15 residues. V was pared by 4 bases and J by 4 bases, with 17 bases between. DNA of the CDR3: TGCGCCAGCAGCCCCTCGACAGTACCAGGCACTGAAGCTTTCTTT. The encoded protein is CASSPSTVPGTEAFF.

This clonotype was picked up a small number of times. This rearrangement joins TRBV6-6 to TRBJ2-7; 7 nucleotides match TRBD1. The CDR3 totals 14 residues. CDR1 and CDR2 (germline): MNHNY, SVGAGI (reference sequence). V lost 5 bases and J lost 1; bases outside the gene matches: 5. The CDR3, as DNA: TGTGCCAGCAGTGGGCCGACAGGGTCCTACGAGCAGTACTTC. This sequence encodes CASSGPTGSYEQYF.

This clonotype was picked up many times. This rearrangement joins TRBV12-3 or TRBV12-4 to TRBJ2-5; TRBD2 matches at 12 bases. V lost 5 bases, J lost 0 bases, and 13 bases stayed unmatched. The CDR3 length is 19 residues. The CDR3 sequence is CASSPRTVLAGGYQETQYF. CDR3 bases: TGTGCCAGCAGTCCCCGAACCGTACTAGCGGGGGGTTACCAAGAGACCCAGTACTTC.

Ten or more counts support this clonotype. The chain couples TRBV12-3 or TRBV12-4 to TRBJ1-1, with 11 bases that match TRBD1. There are 15 residues in the CDR3. V lost 5 bases to trimming and J lost 3 bases; unmatched junction nucleotides: 5. CDR3 in DNA: TGTGCCAGCAGTCGGACAGGGGGCTTGGACACTGAAGCTTTCTTT. This encodes CASSRTGGLDTEAFF.

This clonotype was detected ten times or more. The chain has TRBV21-1 and TRBJ1-2; TRBD1, as called in the table, went unchecked against the DNA. TRBV21-1 counts as a pseudogene. The CDR3 is 15 residues long. This CDR3 reads CASSKRSWGAKGYTF. In nucleotides, the CDR3 is TGTGCCAGCAGCAAAAGGAGCTGGGGGGCTAAAGGCTACACCTTC.

This clonotype has a handful of counts. The chain joins TRBV20-1 to TRBJ2-7; 15 bases are shared with TRBD2. The CDR3 runs 14 residues. J gave up 4 bases and V 3 bases, and 1 base lay outside the gene matches. Germline CDR1 reads DFQATT; CDR2 reads SNEGSKA (reference sequence). In DNA, the CDR3 is TGCAGTGCTAGCGGACTAGCGGGAGGGTACGAGCAGTACTTC. Amino acid sequence: CSASGLAGGYEQYF.

The chain links TRBV29-1 to TRBJ2-1; D is unclear. Germline CDR1 SQVTM, CDR2 ANQGSEA. The length of the CDR3 is 12 residues. V lost 7 bases, J lost 7 bases, and 14 bases lay in between. The CDR3, as DNA: TGCAGCGCCGATTCTAGGGCTAATGAGCAGTTCTTC. Amino acids: CSADSRANEQFF.

The sample holds many counts of this clonotype. J is TRBJ2-7 and V is TRBV6-2 or TRBV6-3; maybe TRBD1 (6 bases). Germline V gene data show CDR1 as MNHEY and CDR2 as SVGEGT. CDR3 length: 15 residues. Trimming took off 0 bases at V and 6 bases at J, with 15 bases between the two ends. CDR3 loop: CASSYSWDIPAEQYF. CDR3 in DNA: TGTGCCAGCAGTTACTCATGGGACATCCCCGCCGAGCAGTACTTC.

This clonotype came up a few times. V usage is TRBV9 and J usage is TRBJ2-3; possible D gene TRBD1, 5 bases. Trimming took off 0 bases at V and 3 bases at J, with 8 bases between the two ends. The CDR3 has 14 amino acids. Germline V lookup: CDR1 SGDLS, CDR2 YYNGEE. The CDR3 here is CASSVARATDTQYF. Here the CDR3 DNA reads TGTGCCAGCAGCGTAGCCAGGGCTACAGATACGCAGTATTTT.

The chain uses TRBV7-2 and TRBJ1-3; D is unclear. This CDR3 contains 14 residues. V dropped 3 bases and J dropped 2 bases, with 8 bases sitting between them. CDR1 is SGHTA and CDR2 is FQGNSA in the germline V gene. The CDR3 DNA reads TGTGCCAGCAGCTTTGGAGGGCCTGGAAACACCATATATTTT. It yields the protein CASSFGGPGNTIYF.

This clonotype has ten or more counts. The chain combines TRBV3-1 with TRBJ1-1; tentatively, D is TRBD1 (6 bases). CDR1 and CDR2 from the germline V gene are LGHDT and YNNKEL (reference sequence). Trimming cost V 4 bases and J 6 bases, with 15 bases left between them. This CDR3 region has 14 residues. This chain's CDR3 is CASSRYPGVPEAFF. The CDR3 bases are TGTGCCAGCAGCCGATACCCAGGGGTTCCTGAAGCTTTCTTT.

This clonotype occurred a few times. The chain recombines TRBV2 with TRBJ2-5; no clear D gene. The CDR3 has 13 residues. With 4 bases removed from V and 5 bases from J, the gap between germline ends came to 11 bases. Per the germline V gene, CDR1 is SNHLY and CDR2 is FYNNEI. CDR3 in amino acids: CASSGTVGETQYF. In DNA, the CDR3 is TGTGCCAGCAGTGGGACGGTGGGGGAGACCCAGTACTTC.

The chain has TRBV18 and TRBJ2-1; 10 nucleotides align to TRBD1. The CDR3 length is 15 residues. Germline V gives CDR1 KGHSH, CDR2 LQKENI. V dropped 2 bases and J dropped 2; count of bases not matched to a gene: 0. CDR3 sequence (DNA): TGTGCCAGCTCACCAGACAGGGGGCCCTACAATGAGCAGTTCTTC. Protein product: CASSPDRGPYNEQFF.

This clonotype was seen at least ten times. The chain employs TRBV6-2 or TRBV6-3 and TRBJ1-4; D not resolved. Trimming left V 6 bases short and J 2 bases short, with 16 bases between. The CDR3 length is 16 residues. The germline V gene encodes CDR1 MNHEY and CDR2 SVGEGT. CDR3 loop: CASRPTFGETNEKLFF. In nucleotides, the CDR3 is TGTGCCAGCAGGCCCACCTTCGGGGAGACTAATGAAAAACTGTTTTTT.

V is TRBV6-2 or TRBV6-3 and J is TRBJ1-1; TRBD1 is a possible D gene (5 bases). Trimming pared 8 bases from V and 0 bases from J, leaving 10 bases between. Germline V gene lookup returns CDR1 MNHEY and CDR2 SVGEGT. The CDR3 consists of 13 residues. The CDR3, as DNA: TGTGCCAGCCGCGGGACTATGAACACTGAAGCTTTCTTT. Encoded protein: CASRGTMNTEAFF.

Ten or more counts support this clonotype. The V call is TRBV10-3, the J call TRBJ2-3; 9 bases map to TRBD1. The J segment lost 3 bases and the V segment lost 3 bases, leaving 4 bases of the junction unmatched. The germline CDR1 and CDR2 sequences are ENHRY and SYGVKD. This CDR3 contains 15 residues. The CDR3 is CAISDRDRDTDTQYF. The DNA for the CDR3 is TGTGCCATCAGTGATCGGGACAGGGATACAGATACGCAGTATTTT.